This T cell receptor beta chain is from a study of T-cell memory formation after mild COVID-19. Study-wide findings and caveats: Proof of SARS-CoV-2 specificity was absent for the second-wave clones that crested on day 37.

A single record per CDR3 protein comes from TCRdb applying MiXCR to the 5' RACE reads. This table holds nearly 200,000 distinct CDR3 sequences, about a sixth found once. This clonotype was counted a few times. No antigen is known for it. The sequenced sample consisted of PBMCs or a T cell subset sorted from them (not recorded which). The sequence came from an adult woman who had mild COVID-19 (a few samples of this study predate the infection). Cell type and time point are not known.

DNA of the CDR3: TGTGCCAGCACCTGGAGGGATTCGGCTTTCTTT. Its translation is CASTWRDSAFF. The chain recombines TRBV7-9 with TRBJ1-1; D not certain. Germline V lookup: CDR1 SEHNR, CDR2 FQNEAQ (reference sequence). Trimming removed 7 bases at V and 11 bases at J, with 14 bases between. This CDR3 contains 11 residues.